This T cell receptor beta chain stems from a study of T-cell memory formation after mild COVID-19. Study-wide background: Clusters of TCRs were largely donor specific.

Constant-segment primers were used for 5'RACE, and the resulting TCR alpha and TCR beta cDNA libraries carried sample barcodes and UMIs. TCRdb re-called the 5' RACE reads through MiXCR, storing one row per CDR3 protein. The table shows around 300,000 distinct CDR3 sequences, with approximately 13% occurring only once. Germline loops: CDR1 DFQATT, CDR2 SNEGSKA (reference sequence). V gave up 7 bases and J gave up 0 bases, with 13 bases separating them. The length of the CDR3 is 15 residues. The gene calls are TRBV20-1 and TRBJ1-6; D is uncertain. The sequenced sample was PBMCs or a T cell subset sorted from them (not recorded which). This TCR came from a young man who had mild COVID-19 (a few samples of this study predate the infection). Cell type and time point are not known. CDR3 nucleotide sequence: TGCAGTGTTCGGCTAGGTTTCTCCTATAATTCACCCCTCCACTTT. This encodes CSVRLGFSYNSPLHF.